Included here is one TCR beta chain sequence, with context. This clone was observed once. Its antigen target is currently unknown. No much larger clone is present one base from it, and per-base qualities are unavailable. Donors formed part of the validation cohort, which comprised 120 or so subjects and was distinct from the first cohort of under 850 subjects. In the germline V gene, CDR1 corresponds to ENHRY and CDR2 to SYGVKD. Relative to germline, V is missing 3 bases and J is missing 6 bases, with 4 bases of the junction outside any gene match. The CDR3 has 13 amino acids, counting the end cysteine and phenylalanine. Only CDR3 DNA remains: 39 bases, in frame from the first base. Libraries were constructed by the immunoSEQ multiplex PCR assay. The paper's processing steps were these. A statistical classification framework was built for diagnosing cytomegalovirus status from the catalog of TCR beta chain sequences. TCRdb retrieved this table from immuneACCESS and kept in-frame rearrangements only. Not all clones are present; in checked studies, unresolved V genes account for under half, and no reason is known for the remainder. The V and J calls and clone size are taken from that table; D and trimming were inferred from the DNA. The table for this sample lists roughly 200,000 clones; about 89% of them were counted only once. The ten top clones hold 6% to 8% of the sample.

The data were obtained in a study of cytomegalovirus exposure and HLA in healthy donors (dated by TCRdb to about 2017). General notes on the study: A later analysis indicated that the 120 validation repertoires were generated on the platform also employed for the 650 to 850 repertoires of the first cohort. The study combined high-throughput TCR immunosequencing, statistical association of individual TCRs with disease status, and machine learning to predict cytomegalovirus infection status. The aim of the study was to test whether cataloging public T cell receptors could identify signatures of past pathogen exposure. A separate validation cohort of roughly 110 different subjects was used in addition to the 666-subject first cohort. Points the paper makes about the study in general: According to the authors, the approach could potentially be generalized to other disease states and immunological phenotypes. The classifier was reported to diagnose cytomegalovirus status with high specificity and sensitivity in both the original cohort and the validation cohort. The study listed approximately 150 TCR beta chains as associated with cytomegalovirus. Of the cluster scores, roughly 95% were above 0 in a later analysis, which found that TCRs clustered in the first cohort also tended to co-occur in the 120 validation repertoires. Across donors, most TCR sequences were observed very rarely, whereas some public TCRs were present in many individuals. A few of the identified cytomegalovirus-associated TCR beta chains were confirmed in vitro to be specific for cytomegalovirus antigens. A later analysis lacked HLA typing for the validation cohort, so it scored co-occurrence in that cohort across all 110 or so repertoires.

Input material: PBMCs. The sequence links TRBV10-3 to TRBJ1-1; 7 nucleotides in the junction match TRBD1. The source of this sequence is a man aged 25-40 years in good health and CMV-seropositive. The DNA reads as follows: TGTGCCATCAGTGAAGGGGGACAGTCTGAAGCTTTCTTT. Translation gives CAISEGGQSEAFF.